Below, one T cell receptor beta chain is given with its context. These data originate in a study of blood T cell repertoires in COVID-19. TCRdb's table, derived via immunoSEQ multiplex PCR, lists solely in-frame clones and lacks some. The table includes about 440,000 clones, 90% detected once. Germline V lookup: CDR1 MNHNS, CDR2 SASEGT. With 0 bases clipped from V and 8 bases from J, the junction kept 9 bases outside the gene matches. This CDR3 is 15 amino acids long. The V and J genes are TRBV6-1 and TRBJ1-2, with 7 bases aligning to TRBD1. What was sequenced was PBMCs or T cells enriched from blood (not recorded which). The TCR comes from a man between 18 and 35 years old who had recovered from COVID-19. The CDR3 region is CASSEAGQIQRGYTF. The CDR3 region has the DNA TGTGCCAGCAGTGAAGCGGGACAGATTCAGCGAGGCTACACCTTC.